This TCR beta chain was retrieved from a study of CD8+ T cells in alopecia areata. Study summary: Tofacitinib therapy took 6 to 18 months; 6 months off drug came after.

CDR3 length equals 13 residues. Germline CDR1 reads MGHDK; CDR2 reads SYGVNS. Trimming stripped 3 bases from V and 4 bases from J, with 7 bases between. A note on this clone: Its target is unknown.

In each case, RNA was isolated and then reverse transcribed into cDNA as the sequencing template. Method: immunoSEQ multiplex PCR; TCRdb's copy keeps in-frame clones and lacks some. The data contain about 190,000 clones, around 60% of them singletons. The treatment denotes: oral pan-JAK inhibitor, 5-10 mg twice daily. Study-level results: A single nonresponder leaves the baseline CD8+ expansion link to response uncertain.

This TCR came from a human donor with alopecia areata. This chain connects TRBV25-1 to TRBJ2-1, with D maybe TRBD1 (5 bases). Here the sequenced sample was CD4+ T cells sorted from blood, taken at week 4, from a patient treated with tofacitinib. In DNA form, the CDR3 reads TGTGCCAGCAGTGATACAGGATACAATGAGCAGTTCTTC. The encoded protein is CASSDTGYNEQFF. Complete variable domain (other parts from reference TRBV25-1 and TRBJ2-1): EADIYQTPRYLVIGTGKKITLECSQTMGHDKMYWYQQDPGMELHLIHYSYGVNSTEKGDLSSESTVSRIRTEHFPLTLESARPSHTSQYLCASSDTGYNEQFFGPGTRLTVL.